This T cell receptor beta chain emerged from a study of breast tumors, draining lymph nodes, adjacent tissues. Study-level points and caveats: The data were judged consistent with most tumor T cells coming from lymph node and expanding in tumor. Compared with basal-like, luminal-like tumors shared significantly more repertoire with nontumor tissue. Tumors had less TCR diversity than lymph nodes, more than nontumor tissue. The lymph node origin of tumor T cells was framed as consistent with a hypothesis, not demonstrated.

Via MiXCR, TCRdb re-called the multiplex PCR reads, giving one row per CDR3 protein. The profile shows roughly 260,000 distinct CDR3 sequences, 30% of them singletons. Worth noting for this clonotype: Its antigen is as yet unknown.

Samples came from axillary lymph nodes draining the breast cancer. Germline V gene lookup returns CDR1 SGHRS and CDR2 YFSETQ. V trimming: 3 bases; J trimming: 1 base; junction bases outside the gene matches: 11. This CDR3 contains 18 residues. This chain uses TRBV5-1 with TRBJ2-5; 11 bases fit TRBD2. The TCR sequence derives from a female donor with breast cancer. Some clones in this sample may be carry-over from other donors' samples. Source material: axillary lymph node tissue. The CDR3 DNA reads TGCGCCAGCAGCTCCACGACTAGCGGGGAAACCTTCCAAGAGACCCAGTACTTC. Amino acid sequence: CASSSTTSGETFQETQYF.